The sequence of this T cell receptor beta chain was determined in a study of neurological immune-mediated disorders. TCRdb recomputed calls from the 5' RACE reads with MiXCR, one row per CDR3 protein. Seen here are 15,000 or so distinct CDR3 sequences, about a fifth observed once, and the top ten hold under 30%. Sequences were obtained from PBMCs. This TCR was recovered from a man in his fifties or sixties in good health.

The CDR3 DNA follows: TGCGCCAGCAGCACTGGACAGGGTGGTCAGCCCCAGCATTTT. It encodes CASSTGQGGQPQHF. The rearrangement links TRBV5-1 to TRBJ1-5, with 8 positions matching TRBD1. The V segment lost 4 bases and the J segment 6 bases; nucleotides outside the gene matches: 6. Per germline, CDR1 SGHRS and CDR2 YFSETQ. The CDR3 is 14 amino acids.